This T cell receptor beta chain was sequenced during a study of cytomegalovirus exposure and HLA in healthy donors. Both 60 Vbeta primers and 13 Jbeta primers went into the PCR. The protocol was immunoSEQ multiplex PCR, while the TCRdb copy is restricted to in-frame clones and leaves out a portion. The sample consists of some 120,000 clones, more than 80% of them appearing once. There are 17 residues in the CDR3. Germline loops: CDR1 SGHRS, CDR2 YFSETQ. V lost 4 bases, J lost 3 bases, and 11 bases stayed unmatched. Sequencing was done on a sample of PBMCs. The genes are TRBV5-1 and TRBJ2-5; 11 positions match TRBD2. The sequence came from a man between 40 and 49 years old in good health and CMV-seronegative. DNA of the CDR3: TGCGCCAGCAGCGTCGGGACTAGCGGTTTAGCTAAAGAGACCCAGTACTTC. This gives the protein CASSVGTSGLAKETQYF. Looking up the rest from reference TRBV5-1 and TRBJ2-5 gives the full variable domain: KAGVTQTPRYLIKTRGQQVTLSCSPISGHRSVSWYQQTPGQGLQFLFEYFSETQRNKGNFPGRFSGRQFSNSRSEMNVSTLELGDSALYLCASSVGTSGLAKETQYFGPGTRLLVL.